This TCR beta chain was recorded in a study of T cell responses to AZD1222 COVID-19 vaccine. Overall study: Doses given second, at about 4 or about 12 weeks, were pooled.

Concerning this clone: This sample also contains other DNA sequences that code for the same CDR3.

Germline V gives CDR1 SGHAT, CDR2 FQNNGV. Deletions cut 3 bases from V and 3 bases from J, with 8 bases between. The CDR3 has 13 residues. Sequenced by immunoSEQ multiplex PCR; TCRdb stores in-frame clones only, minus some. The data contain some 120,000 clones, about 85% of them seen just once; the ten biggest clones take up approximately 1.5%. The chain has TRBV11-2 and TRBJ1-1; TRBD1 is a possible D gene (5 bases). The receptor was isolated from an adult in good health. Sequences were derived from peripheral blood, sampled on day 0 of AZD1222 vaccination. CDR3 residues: CASSFVGDTEAFF. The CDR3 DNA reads TGTGCCAGCAGCTTCGTAGGGGACACTGAAGCTTTCTTT.